The source of this T cell receptor (beta chain) is a study of T cell responses to AZD1222 COVID-19 vaccine. About the research overall: Second-dose recipients at about 4 or about 12 weeks were treated as one pooled group. Study-level points and caveats: Spike-specific TCR depth and breadth grew after two AZD1222 doses. Per reports, nearly half of all spike-specific TCRs target regions that are unmutated in variants.

The protocol was immunoSEQ multiplex PCR, while the TCRdb copy is restricted to in-frame clones and leaves out a portion. In the table there are roughly 150,000 clones, about 91% of which are singletons. Deletions cut 0 bases from V and 6 bases from J, with 19 bases between. Looked up from germline, CDR1 is SGHRS and CDR2 is YFSETQ. The CDR3 has 17 amino acids. To note about this clone: The antigen is unknown.

The genes are TRBV5-1 and TRBJ2-1; D possibly uses TRBD1 or TRBD2 (6 bases each). This sample comprised peripheral blood, obtained on day 0 of AZD1222 vaccination. This clonotype originated in an adult in good health. The CDR3 nucleotides read TGCGCCAGCAGCTTGGTTAAGGGGGGCGGAACCCCCAATGAGCAGTTCTTC. It translates to CASSLVKGGGTPNEQFF.